Presented here are 28 T cell receptor beta chains from one specimen sequenced in a study of Ad26.COV2.S vaccination and SARS-CoV-2 variants. Treatment indicated: over 15 received Ad26.COV2.S at low or high dose, single or two shots; a few received placebo; per-sample allocation not given. The samples date from day 63 after the first vaccine or placebo injection. Assay used: immunoSEQ multiplex PCR; TCRdb lists only in-frame clones, some missing. The data contain 430,000 or so clones, roughly 87% of them singletons. The sample consisted of peripheral blood, taken in a trial of Ad26.COV2.S vaccine versus placebo. The receptors shown here come from a person aged 18-65 years who received the Ad26.COV2.S COVID-19 vaccine or a placebo.

The chain has TRBV7-3 and TRBJ2-3; 11 bases are a match to TRBD2. The ends lost 5 bases at V and 0 bases at J; junction bases unmatched: 10. Germline CDR1 is SGHTA and CDR2 is FQGTGA. The CDR3 has 18 residues. CDR3 DNA sequence: TGTGCCAGCAGCCACGTCACTAGCGGGGGAGCTAGCACAGATACGCAGTATTTT. Protein sequence: CASSHVTSGGASTDTQYF. Drawing the rest from reference TRBV7-3 and TRBJ2-3, the complete variable domain is GAGVSQTPSNKVTEKGKYVELRCDPISGHTALYWYRQSLGQGPEFLIYFQGTGAADDSGLPNDRFFAVRPEGSVSTLKIQRTERGDSAVYLCASSHVTSGGASTDTQYFGPGTRLTVL.

J is TRBJ1-4 and V is TRBV14; D gene ambiguous. The CDR3 covers 16 residues. V lost 2 bases to trimming and J lost 7 bases, with 17 bases between them. CDR1 and CDR2 (germline): SGHDN, FVKESK. DNA of the CDR3: TGTGCCAGCAGCCAAAGGCGCCTCTTGGAAGGTGAAAAACTGTTTTTT. The encoded protein is CASSQRRLLEGEKLFF.

This clone appeared once. The CDR3 protein is CASSSGTSASSTDTQYF. The CDR3 DNA is TGTGCCAGTAGTAGCGGGACTAGCGCTTCTAGCACAGATACGCAGTATTTT. The J gene is TRBJ2-3, the V gene TRBV19; 10 bases line up with TRBD2. This CDR3 is 17 amino acids long. Trimming at V came to 4 bases and at J to 0 bases, leaving 7 bases not matched to a gene. Germline V CDR1 and CDR2: LNHDA, SQIVND (reference sequence).

CDR3 sequence: CASSLSWLAKETQYF. The CDR3 coding sequence is TGTGCCAGCTCTCTATCCTGGCTAGCAAAAGAGACCCAGTACTTC. The J gene is TRBJ2-5, the V gene TRBV6-5; D perhaps matches TRBD2 (5 bases). Between the trimmed V and J ends, which lost 8 bases and 3 bases, there was a span of 19 bases. The CDR3 is 15 residues long. Germline V lookup: CDR1 MNHEY, CDR2 SVGAGI.

The chain carries TRBV7-7 and TRBJ2-7, with TRBD2 identical over 7 bases. Germline lookup yields CDR1 SSHAT and CDR2 FNYEAQ (reference sequence). The CDR3 is 10 amino acids. With 11 bases clipped from V and 5 bases from J, the junction kept 3 bases outside the gene matches. CDR3 bases: TGTGCCTCGGGGAGGGACGAGCAGTACTTC. It is translated as CASGRDEQYF. Supplemented by reference TRBV7-7 and TRBJ2-7, the full variable domain reads GAGVSQSPRYKVTKRGQDVTLRCDPISSHATLYWYQQALGQGPEFLTYFNYEAQPDKSGLPSDRFSAERPEGSISTLTIQRTEQRDSAMYRCASGRDEQYFGPGTRLTVT.

The chain is built from TRBV10-3 and TRBJ2-2, with TRBD1 matching 10 bases. J was trimmed by 9 bases and V by 5 bases; bases with no gene match: 12. The CDR3 has 16 residues. CDR1 is ENHRY and CDR2 is SYGVKD in the germline V gene. CDR3 sequence reads: CAISPHTGTGDRELFF. The CDR3 DNA sequence: TGTGCCATCAGTCCTCATACCGGGACAGGGGACAGGGAGCTGTTTTTT.

The V gene is TRBV7-3, the J gene TRBJ2-1; a weak D match, TRBD1 (6 bases). This CDR3 region has 15 residues. The V end lost 0 bases, the J end lost 8 bases, and 14 bases lay between the germline ends. CDR1 and CDR2 from the germline V gene are SGHTA and FQGTGA. CDR3 region: CASSLTGDTFHEQFF. The CDR3 bases are TGTGCCAGCAGCTTAACTGGGGACACGTTCCATGAGCAGTTCTTC.

This clone was observed a few times. This chain uses TRBV11-3 with TRBJ2-2; D is unclear. Deletions cut 5 bases from V and 7 bases from J, with 14 bases between. Germline-derived CDR1 and CDR2 are SGHNT and YENEEA. The CDR3 runs to 14 residues. The CDR3 bases are TGTGCCAGCAGCCCCGTCGGCTTCGACGGGGAGCTGTTTTTT. This gives the protein CASSPVGFDGELFF.

V gene TRBV12-3 or TRBV12-4 combines with J gene TRBJ1-6; D remains ambiguous. V was clipped by 2 bases and J by 6 bases, with 5 bases between them. The CDR3 has 13 residues. The CDR3 DNA is TGTGCCAGCAGTTTAACCCTTAATTCACCCCTCCACTTT. Translated, it gives CASSLTLNSPLHF.

CDR3 sequence: CASSPYGTEAFF. CDR3 nucleotide sequence: TGTGCCAGCAGTCCTTATGGGACTGAAGCTTTCTTT. The chain uses TRBV6-5 and TRBJ1-1; no reliable D call. The CDR3 has 12 residues. Germline CDR1 reads MNHEY; CDR2 reads SVGAGI. The V end lost 5 bases, the J end lost 5 bases, and 9 bases lay between the germline ends.

The chain has TRBV20-1 and TRBJ1-1; D not certain. The V end was cut by 5 bases, the J end by 10 bases, with 14 bases between. CDR1 and CDR2 from the germline V gene are DFQATT and SNEGSKA (reference sequence). CDR3 length: 11 residues. The CDR3 DNA sequence: TGCAGTGCTTCCAGGCCGCCCGGAGCTTTCTTT. It is translated as CSASRPPGAFF.

In nucleotides, the CDR3 is TGTGCCAGCAGCCCCTTTGGGGGGGGAAACGAAAAACTGTTTTTT. Amino acids: CASSPFGGGNEKLFF. The rearrangement joins TRBV7-2 to TRBJ1-4; the D gene is possibly TRBD1 (5 bases). V was clipped by 5 bases and J by 8 bases, with 18 bases between them. The CDR3 has 15 amino acids. Germline CDR1 SGHTA, CDR2 FQGNSA. The full variable domain, completed using reference TRBV7-2 and TRBJ1-4, is GAGVSQSPSNKVTEKGKDVELRCDPISGHTALYWYRQSLGQGLEFLIYFQGNSAPDKSGLPSDRFSAERTGGSVSTLTIQRTQQEDSAVYLCASSPFGGGNEKLFFGSGTQLSVL.

The CDR3 reads CASSLLLDEQYF. CDR3 bases: TGTGCCAGCAGCCTATTATTGGACGAGCAGTACTTC. The V call is TRBV6-5, the J call TRBJ2-7; no definite D call. V lost 6 bases, J lost 5 bases, and 11 bases lay in between. Germline lookup yields CDR1 MNHEY and CDR2 SVGAGI. The CDR3 totals 12 residues.

V usage is TRBV5-4 and J usage is TRBJ2-1, with TRBD2 as a possible D gene (5 bases). The germline V and J ends were trimmed by 4 bases and 9 bases, with 14 bases remaining between them. The germline gives CDR1 SGHNT, CDR2 YYREEE (reference sequence). This CDR3 has 13 residues. The CDR3 nucleotides are TGTGCCAGCAGCCGGCTAGCTCCTACTGAGCAGTTCTTC. Its translation: CASSRLAPTEQFF.

The rearrangement uses TRBV23-1 and TRBJ1-2; no clear D. TRBV23-1 is an open reading frame whose function is uncertain. This CDR3 spans 15 amino acids. Trimming removed 3 bases at V and 8 bases at J, with 19 bases between. The CDR3 nucleotides are TGCGCCAGCAGTCACGCCCCCGCGGCCTGGGAGGGCTACACCTTC. Its translation is CASSHAPAAWEGYTF.

This chain joins TRBV27 and TRBJ2-1; D not certain. In germline, CDR1 is MNHEY, CDR2 SMNVEV (reference sequence). V was clipped by 3 bases and J by 9 bases, with 18 bases between them. There are 15 residues in the CDR3. The CDR3 reads CASSFLGRPRSEQFF. The DNA of the CDR3 is TGTGCCAGCAGTTTTTTAGGTAGACCTAGGAGTGAGCAGTTCTTC.

The chain joins TRBV3-1 (or the pseudogene TRBV3-2) to TRBJ2-7; D may be TRBD2 (5 bases). V was shortened by 5 bases and J by 9 bases, with 17 bases between the two germline ends. The germline V gene has CDR1 LGHDT and CDR2 YNNKEL (reference sequence). The CDR3 runs to 13 residues. CDR3 nucleotide sequence: TGTGCCAGCAGCAGCGATCGGGGTTCAGTGCAGTACTTC. Translated: CASSSDRGSVQYF.

V usage is TRBV6-6 and J usage is TRBJ1-1; no firm D call. The CDR3 covers 13 residues. V was clipped by 4 bases and J by 3 bases, with 9 bases between them. Per germline, CDR1 MNHNY and CDR2 SVGAGI (reference sequence). Written as DNA, the CDR3 is TGTGCCAGCAGTTCCTCTTGGGACACTGAAGCTTTCTTT. Its protein is CASSSSWDTEAFF.

This sequence joins TRBV5-5 and TRBJ1-3; D is undetermined. The CDR3 is made up of 13 amino acids. The V end lost 7 bases, the J end lost 0 bases, and 8 bases lay between the germline ends. Germline V CDR1 and CDR2: SGHKS, YYEKEE (reference sequence). As DNA, the CDR3 is TGTGCCAGCCAACTTATCTCTGGAAACACCATATATTTT. This translates into CASQLISGNTIYF.

V and J are TRBV6-1 and TRBJ1-1; D uncertain. The CDR3 loop spans 17 amino acids. V dropped 4 bases and J dropped 0 bases, with 18 bases sitting between them. The germline CDR1 and CDR2 sequences are MNHNS and SASEGT. The CDR3 DNA reads TGTGCCAGCAGTGTCAGTGCGGCAGGAACTATGAACACTGAAGCTTTCTTT. Translating it yields CASSVSAAGTMNTEAFF.

This chain connects TRBV9 to TRBJ1-1; 7 bases are a match to TRBD1. V lost 2 bases, J lost 3 bases, and 1 base stayed unmatched. CDR1 is SGDLS and CDR2 is YYNGEE in the germline V gene. CDR3 length: 13 residues. Written as DNA, the CDR3 is TGTGCCAGCAGCGTCAGGGGGGACACTGAAGCTTTCTTT. Protein: CASSVRGDTEAFF.

The chain recombines TRBV29-1 with TRBJ2-1, with 14 bases matching TRBD2. The CDR3 contains 15 residues. Germline-derived CDR1 and CDR2 are SQVTM and ANQGSEA. V shed 7 bases, J shed 11 bases, and the junction held 13 bases outside the gene matches. The CDR3 loop reads CSAPGLAGGGLKQFF. The DNA of the CDR3 is TGCAGCGCCCCAGGACTAGCGGGAGGAGGGTTGAAGCAGTTCTTC.

The genes are TRBV19 and TRBJ2-7, with D possibly matching TRBD2 (6 bases). CDR3 length: 15 amino acids. Germline CDR1 reads LNHDA; CDR2 reads SQIVND (reference sequence). V shed 3 bases and J shed 0 bases, with 12 bases lying between them. The CDR3 sequence: CASSIGAGSSYEQYV. CDR3 bases: TGTGCCAGTAGTATTGGAGCGGGCAGCTCCTACGAGCAGTACGTC.

The chain couples TRBV18 to TRBJ1-4; no clear D gene. Germline V gene lookup returns CDR1 KGHSH and CDR2 LQKENI. There are 15 residues in the CDR3. The V end was cut by 1 base, the J end by 0 bases, with 6 bases between. This CDR3 reads CASSPLHATNEKLFF. DNA for the CDR3: TGTGCCAGCTCACCACTCCATGCAACTAATGAAAAACTGTTTTTT.

The J gene is TRBJ2-5, the V gene TRBV7-9; TRBD1 or TRBD2 may be the D gene (6 bases each). The CDR3 is made up of 15 amino acids. Germline V gene sequence: CDR1 SEHNR, CDR2 FQNEAQ (reference sequence). V was trimmed by 8 bases and J by 2 bases, leaving 18 bases between them. CDR3 DNA sequence: TGTGCCAGCCTTTCTGAGAGGGGGAGGCAAGAGACCCAGTACTTC. Its protein is CASLSERGRQETQYF.

The chain links TRBV27 to TRBJ2-2; either TRBD1 or TRBD2 may supply D (5 bases each). Germline V gene data show CDR1 as MNHEY and CDR2 as SMNVEV (reference sequence). The V and J ends lost 6 bases and 6 bases respectively, with 17 bases between them. This CDR3 region has 15 residues. CDR3 in amino acids: CASSPSPRGPGELFF. The DNA of the CDR3 is TGTGCCAGCAGCCCGTCACCGAGGGGTCCCGGGGAGCTGTTTTTT.

This chain joins TRBV24-1 and TRBJ1-2; possible D gene TRBD1, 5 bases. With 6 bases removed from V and 3 bases from J, the gap between germline ends came to 13 bases. CDR1 is KGHDR and CDR2 is SFDVKD in the germline V gene. This CDR3 region has 14 residues. The CDR3 sequence: CATSHPGEHYGYTF. The CDR3 bases are TGTGCCACCAGTCATCCGGGGGAACACTATGGCTACACCTTC.

The rearrangement joins TRBV5-1 to TRBJ2-2; 7 nucleotides line up with TRBD1. Germline V gives CDR1 SGHRS, CDR2 YFSETQ. With V trimmed by 2 bases and J by 5 bases, 3 bases remained unmatched. This CDR3 has 14 amino acids. In DNA, the CDR3 is TGCGCCAGCAGCTTCCCGACAGGGACCGGGGAGCTGTTTTTT. Amino acid sequence: CASSFPTGTGELFF.